This T cell receptor beta chain was obtained from a study of blood T cells in healthy people across ages. Study-wide points: While age rose, TCR beta diversity per million T cells dropped in a roughly linear way.

PCR was performed a second time for about 7 to 11 cycles using a sample-barcoded 5' primer and a J-beta primer mix. Each CDR3 protein is one row after TCRdb ran MiXCR on the 5' RACE reads. The data show over 700,000 distinct CDR3 sequences, with 25% seen just once and 9.4% held by the top ten. V was shortened by 5 bases and J by 4 bases, with 26 bases between the two germline ends. Germline-derived CDR1 and CDR2 are DFQATT and SNEGSKA (reference sequence). The CDR3 has 17 residues. This clonotype appeared a few times. Antigen unknown. These sequences were also reported in another study, on T cells of mothers and their children. Turning to that study: Donation involved three healthy Caucasian mothers and the six children that they had. There was no detection of any persistent microchimeric T cell clones.

The chain combines TRBV20-1 with TRBJ2-5, with D possibly matching TRBD2 (6 bases). The sequenced sample was blood. The sequence was collected from a boy aged 5-17 years in good health. CDR3 amino acids: CSARGAAGYGVGETQYF. DNA of the CDR3: TGCAGTGCTCGCGGGGCTGCGGGGTACGGAGTGGGAGAGACCCAGTACTTC.